These 5 T cell receptor beta chains were sequenced from one sample in a study of blood T cell repertoires in COVID-19. Profiled with immunoSEQ multiplex PCR; TCRdb holds only in-frame clones, not every one. The sample has some 120,000 clones; about 80% are singletons. Sequenced input: peripheral blood. Receptors were obtained from a woman aged 55-70 years with acute or convalescent COVID-19.

The CDR3 DNA reads TGTGCCTGCACCACAGGGGGCAGGCAGCCCCAGCATTTT. It codes for CACTTGGRQPQHF. The chain has TRBV30 and TRBJ1-5; 9 bases are shared with TRBD1. J was trimmed by 7 bases and V by 6 bases; bases with no gene match: 7. The germline CDR1 and CDR2 sequences are GTSNPN and SVGIG (reference sequence). The CDR3 spans 13 residues.

This rearrangement joins TRBV7-9 to TRBJ2-4; D perhaps matches TRBD1 (5 bases). Germline V gives CDR1 SEHNR, CDR2 FQNEAQ (reference sequence). V lost 3 bases and J lost 1, with 13 bases in between. The CDR3 length is 16 residues. CDR3 residues: CASSLGAGMAKNIQYF. The CDR3 coding sequence is TGTGCCAGCAGCTTGGGTGCAGGGATGGCCAAAAACATTCAGTACTTC.

This sequence joins TRBV19 and TRBJ2-7, with TRBD1 identical over 9 bases. The V and J ends lost 5 bases and 4 bases, in that order; junction bases with no gene match: 9. Germline V lookup: CDR1 LNHDA, CDR2 SQIVND (reference sequence). CDR3 length: 15 residues. CDR3 sequence: CASSLGQGRAYEQYF. The CDR3 nucleotides read TGTGCCAGTAGTCTCGGACAGGGGAGGGCTTACGAGCAGTACTTC. Together with reference TRBV19 and TRBJ2-7, the CDR3 gives the full variable domain: DGGITQSPKYLFRKEGQNVTLSCEQNLNHDAMYWYRQDPGQGLRLIYYSQIVNDFQKGDIAEGYSVSREKKESFPLTVTSAQKNPTAFYLCASSLGQGRAYEQYFGPGTRLTVT.

The chain uses TRBV5-1 and TRBJ1-6; D is unclear. CDR3 size: 13 residues. In germline, CDR1 is SGHRS, CDR2 YFSETQ. V lost 5 bases and J 9 bases, leaving 12 bases between the germline ends. The CDR3 coding sequence is TGCGCCAGCAGGGGCCCCCTGGGTTCACCCCTCCACTTT. Translating it yields CASRGPLGSPLHF.

CDR3 sequence (DNA): TGCGCCAGCAGCTTGACAGCGGGGAACACTGAAGCTTTCTTT. It specifies CASSLTAGNTEAFF. The chain has TRBV5-1 and TRBJ1-1; D gene unclear. CDR3 length equals 14 residues. Trimming took off 1 base at V and 1 base at J, with 8 bases between the two ends. Germline CDR1 is SGHRS and CDR2 is YFSETQ.